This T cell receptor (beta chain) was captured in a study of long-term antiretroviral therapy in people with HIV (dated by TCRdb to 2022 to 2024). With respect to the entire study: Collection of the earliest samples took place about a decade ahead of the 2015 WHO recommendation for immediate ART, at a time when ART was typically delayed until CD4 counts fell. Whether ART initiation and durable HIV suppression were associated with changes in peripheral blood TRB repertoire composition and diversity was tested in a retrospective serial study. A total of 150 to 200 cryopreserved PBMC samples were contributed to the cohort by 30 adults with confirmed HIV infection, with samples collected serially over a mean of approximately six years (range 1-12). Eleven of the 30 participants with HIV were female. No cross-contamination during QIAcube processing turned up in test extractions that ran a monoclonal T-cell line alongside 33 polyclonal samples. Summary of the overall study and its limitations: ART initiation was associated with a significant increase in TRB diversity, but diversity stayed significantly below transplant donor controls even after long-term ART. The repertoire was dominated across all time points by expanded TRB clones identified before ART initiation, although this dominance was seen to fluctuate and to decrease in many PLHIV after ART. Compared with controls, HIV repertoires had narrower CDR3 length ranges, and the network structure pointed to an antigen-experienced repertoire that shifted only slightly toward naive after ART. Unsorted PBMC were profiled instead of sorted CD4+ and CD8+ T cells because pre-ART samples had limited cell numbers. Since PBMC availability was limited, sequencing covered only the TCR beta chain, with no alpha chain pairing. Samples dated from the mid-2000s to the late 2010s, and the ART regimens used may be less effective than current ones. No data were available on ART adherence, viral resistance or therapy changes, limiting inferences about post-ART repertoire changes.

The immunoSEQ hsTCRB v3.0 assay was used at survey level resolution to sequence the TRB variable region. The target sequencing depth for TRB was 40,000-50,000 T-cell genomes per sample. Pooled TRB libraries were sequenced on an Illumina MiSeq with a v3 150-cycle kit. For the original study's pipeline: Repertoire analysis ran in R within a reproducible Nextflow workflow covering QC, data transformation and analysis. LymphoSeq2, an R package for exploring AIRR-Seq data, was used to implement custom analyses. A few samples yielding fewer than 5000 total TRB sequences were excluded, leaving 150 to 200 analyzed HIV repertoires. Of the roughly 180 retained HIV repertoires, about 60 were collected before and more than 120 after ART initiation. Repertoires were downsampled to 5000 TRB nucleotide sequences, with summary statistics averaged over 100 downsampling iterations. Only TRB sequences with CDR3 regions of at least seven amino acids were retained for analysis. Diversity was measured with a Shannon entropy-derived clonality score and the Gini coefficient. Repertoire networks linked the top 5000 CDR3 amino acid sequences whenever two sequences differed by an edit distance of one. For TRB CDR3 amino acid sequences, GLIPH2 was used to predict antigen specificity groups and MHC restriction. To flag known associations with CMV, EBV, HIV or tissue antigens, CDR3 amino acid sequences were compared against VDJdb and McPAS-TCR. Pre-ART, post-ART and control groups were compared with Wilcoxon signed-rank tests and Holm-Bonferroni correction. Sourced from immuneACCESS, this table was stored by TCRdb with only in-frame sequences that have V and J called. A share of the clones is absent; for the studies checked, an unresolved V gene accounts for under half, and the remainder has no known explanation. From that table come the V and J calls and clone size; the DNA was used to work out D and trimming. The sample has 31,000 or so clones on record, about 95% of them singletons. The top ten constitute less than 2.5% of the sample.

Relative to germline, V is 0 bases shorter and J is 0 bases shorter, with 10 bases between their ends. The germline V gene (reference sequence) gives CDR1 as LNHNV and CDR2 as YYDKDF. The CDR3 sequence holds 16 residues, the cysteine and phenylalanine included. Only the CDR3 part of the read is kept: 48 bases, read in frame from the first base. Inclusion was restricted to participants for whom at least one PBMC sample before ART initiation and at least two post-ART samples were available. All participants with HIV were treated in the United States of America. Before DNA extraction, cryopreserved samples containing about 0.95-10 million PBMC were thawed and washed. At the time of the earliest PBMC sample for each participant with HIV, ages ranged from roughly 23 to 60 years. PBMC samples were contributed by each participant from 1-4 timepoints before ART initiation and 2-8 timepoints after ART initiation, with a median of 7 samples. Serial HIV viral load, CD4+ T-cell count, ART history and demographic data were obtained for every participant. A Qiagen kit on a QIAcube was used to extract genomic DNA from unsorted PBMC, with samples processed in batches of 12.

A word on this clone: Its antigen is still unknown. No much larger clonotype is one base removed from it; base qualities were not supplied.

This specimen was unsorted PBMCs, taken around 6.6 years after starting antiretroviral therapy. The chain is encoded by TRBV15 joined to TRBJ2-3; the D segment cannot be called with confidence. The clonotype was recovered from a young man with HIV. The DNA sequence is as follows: TGTGCCACCAGCAGAGATGATGTGAGTAGCACAGATACGCAGTATTTT. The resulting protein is CATSRDDVSSTDTQYF.